This T cell receptor (beta chain) comes out of a study of OX40 agonist ivuxolimab in advanced cancers. Assay used: immunoSEQ multiplex PCR; TCRdb lists only in-frame clones, some missing. The profile covers about 50,000 clones, with roughly 80% appearing a single time and about 3% taken by the ten largest. Germline loops: CDR1 SGHRS, CDR2 YFSETQ. The CDR3 extends over 17 amino acids. V shed 1 base and J 6 bases; nucleotides not matched to a gene: 6. J is TRBJ2-4 and V is TRBV5-1; 14 bases are shared with TRBD2. This material consisted of CD4+ or CD8+ T cells sorted from blood, taken in a trial of the OX40 agonist ivuxolimab. The sequence came from an adult with an advanced solid tumor such as melanoma, head and neck, liver or kidney cancer. CDR3: CASSLREGTSGGNIQYF. CDR3 nucleotides: TGCGCCAGCAGCTTGAGGGAAGGGACTAGCGGGGGAAACATTCAGTACTTC.